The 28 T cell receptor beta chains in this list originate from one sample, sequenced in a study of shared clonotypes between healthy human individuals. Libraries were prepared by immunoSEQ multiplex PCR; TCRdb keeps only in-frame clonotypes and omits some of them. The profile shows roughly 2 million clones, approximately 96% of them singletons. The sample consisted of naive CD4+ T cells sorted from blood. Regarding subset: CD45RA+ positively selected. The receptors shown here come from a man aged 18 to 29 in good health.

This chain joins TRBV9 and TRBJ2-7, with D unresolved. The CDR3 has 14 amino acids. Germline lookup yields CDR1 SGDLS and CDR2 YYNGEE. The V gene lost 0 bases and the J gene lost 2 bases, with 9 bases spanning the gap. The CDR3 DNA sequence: TGTGCCAGCAGCGTAGAAGGTTGGGCCTACGAGCAGTACTTC. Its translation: CASSVEGWAYEQYF.

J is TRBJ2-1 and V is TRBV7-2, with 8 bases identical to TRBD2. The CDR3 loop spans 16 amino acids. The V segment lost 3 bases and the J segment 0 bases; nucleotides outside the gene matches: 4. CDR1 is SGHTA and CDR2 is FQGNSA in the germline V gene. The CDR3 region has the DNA TGTGCCAGCAGCTTCTCGGGGGGGAGCTCCTACAATGAGCAGTTCTTC. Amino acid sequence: CASSFSGGSSYNEQFF. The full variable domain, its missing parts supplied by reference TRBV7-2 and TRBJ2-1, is GAGVSQSPSNKVTEKGKDVELRCDPISGHTALYWYRQSLGQGLEFLIYFQGNSAPDKSGLPSDRFSAERTGGSVSTLTIQRTQQEDSAVYLCASSFSGGSSYNEQFFGPGTRLTVL.

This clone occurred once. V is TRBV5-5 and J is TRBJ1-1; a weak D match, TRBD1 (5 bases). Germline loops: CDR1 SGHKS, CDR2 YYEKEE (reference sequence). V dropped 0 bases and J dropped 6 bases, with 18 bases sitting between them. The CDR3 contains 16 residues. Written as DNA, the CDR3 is TGTGCCAGCAGCTTGGATGGGGGACGGAAAATCGCTGAAGCTTTCTTT. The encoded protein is CASSLDGGRKIAEAFF.

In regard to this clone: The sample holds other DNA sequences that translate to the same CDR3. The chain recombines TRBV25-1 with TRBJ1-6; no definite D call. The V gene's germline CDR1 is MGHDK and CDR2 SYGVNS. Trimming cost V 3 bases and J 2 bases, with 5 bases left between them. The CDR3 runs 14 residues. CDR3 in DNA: TGTGCCAGCAGTGATGGAACCTATAATTCACCCCTCCACTTT. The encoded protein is CASSDGTYNSPLHF.

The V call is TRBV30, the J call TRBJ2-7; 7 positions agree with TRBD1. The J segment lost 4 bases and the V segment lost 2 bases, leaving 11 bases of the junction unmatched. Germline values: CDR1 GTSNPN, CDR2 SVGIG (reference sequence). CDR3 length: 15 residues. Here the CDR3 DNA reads TGTGCCTGGAGTCCTACCTGGGACAGAGTATACGAGCAGTACTTC. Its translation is CAWSPTWDRVYEQYF.

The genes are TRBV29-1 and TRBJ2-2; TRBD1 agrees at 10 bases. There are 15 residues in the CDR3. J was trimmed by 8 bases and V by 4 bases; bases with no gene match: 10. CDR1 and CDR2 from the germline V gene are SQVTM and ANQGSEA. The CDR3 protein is CSVGGQGSLTGELFF. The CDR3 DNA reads TGCAGCGTTGGGGGACAGGGGTCGCTGACAGGGGAGCTGTTTTTT.

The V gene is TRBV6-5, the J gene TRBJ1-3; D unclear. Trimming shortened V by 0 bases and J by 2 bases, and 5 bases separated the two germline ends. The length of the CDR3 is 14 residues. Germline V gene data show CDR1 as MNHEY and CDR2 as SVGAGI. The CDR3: CASSYSPAGNTIYF. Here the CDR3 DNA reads TGTGCCAGCAGTTACTCCCCAGCTGGAAACACCATATATTTT.

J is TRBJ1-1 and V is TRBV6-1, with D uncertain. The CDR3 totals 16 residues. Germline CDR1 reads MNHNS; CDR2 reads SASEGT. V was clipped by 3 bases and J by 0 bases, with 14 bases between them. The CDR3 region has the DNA TGTGCCAGCAGTGACCCTTTGGGCCCGATGAACACTGAAGCTTTCTTT. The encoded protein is CASSDPLGPMNTEAFF.

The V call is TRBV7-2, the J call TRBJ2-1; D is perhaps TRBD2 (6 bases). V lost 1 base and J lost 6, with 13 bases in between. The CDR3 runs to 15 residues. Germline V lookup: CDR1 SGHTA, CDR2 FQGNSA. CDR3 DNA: TGTGCCAGCAGCTTAGAAGTGGCGGGGCCCAATGAGCAGTTCTTC. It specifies CASSLEVAGPNEQFF.

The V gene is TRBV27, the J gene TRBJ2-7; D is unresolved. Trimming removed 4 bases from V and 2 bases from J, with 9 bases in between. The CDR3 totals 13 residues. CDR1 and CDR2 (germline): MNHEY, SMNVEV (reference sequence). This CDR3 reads CASSSDLTYEQYF. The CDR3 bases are TGTGCCAGCAGTTCGGACCTTACCTACGAGCAGTACTTC.

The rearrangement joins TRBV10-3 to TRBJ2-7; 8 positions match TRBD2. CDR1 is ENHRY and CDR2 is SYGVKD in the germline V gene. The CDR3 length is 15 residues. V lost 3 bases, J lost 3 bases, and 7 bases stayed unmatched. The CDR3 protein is CAISDSSGSSYEQYF. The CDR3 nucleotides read TGTGCCATCAGTGACTCGAGCGGGAGTAGCTACGAGCAGTACTTC.

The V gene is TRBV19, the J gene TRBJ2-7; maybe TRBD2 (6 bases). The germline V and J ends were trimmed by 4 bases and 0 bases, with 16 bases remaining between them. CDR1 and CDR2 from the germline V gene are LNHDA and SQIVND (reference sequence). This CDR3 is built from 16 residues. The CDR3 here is CASSTSGRIPSYEQYF. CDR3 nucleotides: TGTGCCAGTAGTACCTCGGGGAGGATACCCTCCTACGAGCAGTACTTC.

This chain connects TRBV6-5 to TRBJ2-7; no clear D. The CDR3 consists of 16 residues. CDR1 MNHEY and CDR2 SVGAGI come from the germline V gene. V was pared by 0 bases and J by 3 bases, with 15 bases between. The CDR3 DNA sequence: TGTGCCAGCAGTTACTCGAGATCGGCCGGAAGCTACGAGCAGTACTTC. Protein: CASSYSRSAGSYEQYF.

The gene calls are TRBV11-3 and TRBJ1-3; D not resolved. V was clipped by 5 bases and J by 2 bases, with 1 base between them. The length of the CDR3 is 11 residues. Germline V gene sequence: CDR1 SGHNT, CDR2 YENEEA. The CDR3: CASSAGNTIYF. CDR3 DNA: TGTGCCAGCAGCGCTGGAAACACCATATATTTT.

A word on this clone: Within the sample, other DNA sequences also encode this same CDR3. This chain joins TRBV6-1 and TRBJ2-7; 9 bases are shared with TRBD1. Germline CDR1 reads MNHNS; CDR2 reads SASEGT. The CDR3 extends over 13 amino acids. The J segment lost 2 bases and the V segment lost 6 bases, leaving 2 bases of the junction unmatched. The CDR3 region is CASSGQGPYEQYF. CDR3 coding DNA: TGTGCCAGCAGCGGACAGGGGCCCTACGAGCAGTACTTC.

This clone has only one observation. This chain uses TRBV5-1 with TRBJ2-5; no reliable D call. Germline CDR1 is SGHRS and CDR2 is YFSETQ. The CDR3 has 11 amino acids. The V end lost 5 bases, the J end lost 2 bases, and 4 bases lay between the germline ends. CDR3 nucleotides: TGCGCCAGCAGGAAGCAAGAGACCCAGTACTTC. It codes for CASRKQETQYF.

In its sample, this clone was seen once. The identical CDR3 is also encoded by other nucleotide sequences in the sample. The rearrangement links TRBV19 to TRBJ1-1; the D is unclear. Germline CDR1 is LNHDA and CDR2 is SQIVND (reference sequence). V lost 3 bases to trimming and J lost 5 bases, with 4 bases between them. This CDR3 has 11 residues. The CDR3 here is CASSMGTEAFF. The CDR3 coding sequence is TGTGCCAGTAGTATGGGTACTGAAGCTTTCTTT.

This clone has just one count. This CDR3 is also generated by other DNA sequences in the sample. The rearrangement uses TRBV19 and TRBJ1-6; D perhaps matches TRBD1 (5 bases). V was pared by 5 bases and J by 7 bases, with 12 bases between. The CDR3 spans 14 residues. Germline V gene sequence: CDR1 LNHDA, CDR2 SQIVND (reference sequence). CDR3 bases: TGTGCCAGTAGTGTGCAGGGAGGCAATTCACCCCTCCACTTT. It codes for CASSVQGGNSPLHF.

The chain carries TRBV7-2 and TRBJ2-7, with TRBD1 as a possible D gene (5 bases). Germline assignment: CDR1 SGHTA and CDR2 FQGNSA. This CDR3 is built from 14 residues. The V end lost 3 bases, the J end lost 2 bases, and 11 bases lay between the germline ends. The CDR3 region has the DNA TGTGCCAGCAGCTTCGACAGTCTGCCCTACGAGCAGTACTTC. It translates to CASSFDSLPYEQYF.

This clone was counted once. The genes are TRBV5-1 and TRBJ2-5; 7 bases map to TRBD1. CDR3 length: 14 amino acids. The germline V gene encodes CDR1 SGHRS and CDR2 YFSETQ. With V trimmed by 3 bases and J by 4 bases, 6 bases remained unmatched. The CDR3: CASSSGTVGETQYF. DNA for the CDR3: TGCGCCAGCAGCTCAGGGACAGTAGGAGAGACCCAGTACTTC.

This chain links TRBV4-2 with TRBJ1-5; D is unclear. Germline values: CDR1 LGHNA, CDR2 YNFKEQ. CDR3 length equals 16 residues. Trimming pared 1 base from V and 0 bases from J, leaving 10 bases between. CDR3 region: CASSQVRGDSNQPQHF. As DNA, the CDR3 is TGTGCCAGCAGCCAAGTTAGAGGCGATAGCAATCAGCCCCAGCATTTT.

Written as DNA, the CDR3 is TGTGCCAGTAGTATAAAGGTTAGCAACACTGAAGCTTTCTTT. Its translation is CASSIKVSNTEAFF. The V and J genes are TRBV19 and TRBJ1-1; D is unclear. Germline CDR1 and CDR2: LNHDA and SQIVND (reference sequence). The CDR3 is 14 residues long. Deletions cut 2 bases from V and 2 bases from J, with 9 bases between.

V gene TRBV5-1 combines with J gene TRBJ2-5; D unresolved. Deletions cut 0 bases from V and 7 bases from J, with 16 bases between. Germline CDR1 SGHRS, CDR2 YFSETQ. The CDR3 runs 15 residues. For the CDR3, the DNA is TGCGCCAGCAGCTTGGGGGCAGCACGAAGTGGGACCCAGTACTTC. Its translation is CASSLGAARSGTQYF.

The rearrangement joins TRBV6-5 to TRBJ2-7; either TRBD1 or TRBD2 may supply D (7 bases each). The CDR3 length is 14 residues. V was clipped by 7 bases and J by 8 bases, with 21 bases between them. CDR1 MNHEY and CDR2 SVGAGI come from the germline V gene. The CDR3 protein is CASTSQGGPFKQYF. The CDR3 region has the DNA TGTGCCAGCACCTCTCAGGGGGGGCCTTTCAAGCAGTACTTC.

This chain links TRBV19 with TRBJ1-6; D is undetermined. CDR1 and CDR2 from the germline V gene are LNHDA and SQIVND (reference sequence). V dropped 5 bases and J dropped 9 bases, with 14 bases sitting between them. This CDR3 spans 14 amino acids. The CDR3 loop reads CASSVGPQGSPLHF. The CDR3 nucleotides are TGTGCCAGTAGTGTCGGGCCCCAAGGTTCACCCCTCCACTTT.

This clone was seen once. This CDR3 is CAWSTWTRPFEQFF. CDR3 DNA sequence: TGTGCCTGGAGTACCTGGACTAGGCCGTTTGAGCAGTTCTTC. The chain is built from TRBV30 and TRBJ2-1, with 7 bases that match TRBD2. Germline lookup yields CDR1 GTSNPN and CDR2 SVGIG (reference sequence). The CDR3 is made up of 14 amino acids. With V trimmed by 2 bases and J by 9 bases, 10 bases remained unmatched.

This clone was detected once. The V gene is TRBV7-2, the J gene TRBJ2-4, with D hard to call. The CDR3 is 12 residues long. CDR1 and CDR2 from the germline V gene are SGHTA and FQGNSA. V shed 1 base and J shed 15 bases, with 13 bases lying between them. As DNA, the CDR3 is TGTGCCAGCAGCTTAGTGGGGAAGAGGCCGTACTTC. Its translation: CASSLVGKRPYF.

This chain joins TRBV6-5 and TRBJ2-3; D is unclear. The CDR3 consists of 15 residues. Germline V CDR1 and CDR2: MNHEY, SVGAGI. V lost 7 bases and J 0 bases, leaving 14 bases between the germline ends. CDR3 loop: CASTSLGTSTDTQYF. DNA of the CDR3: TGTGCCAGCACCTCACTTGGAACTAGCACAGATACGCAGTATTTT.